The TCR beta chain under discussion was sequenced for a study of OX40 agonist ivuxolimab in advanced cancers. For the study in its entirety: Ivuxolimab was a fully human IgG2 agonistic monoclonal antibody targeting the costimulatory receptor OX40 (CD134). The monotherapy dose-escalation portion (N of about 50 patients) of the phase I ivuxolimab trial is reported in the paper. Prior anti-PD-1, anti-PD-L1 or anti-CTLA-4 therapy was permitted, and checkpoint inhibitors had been received by roughly two fifths of dose-escalation patients. Intravenous ivuxolimab was administered to patients every 2 weeks at six dose levels: 0.01, 0.1, 0.3, 1.5, 3 and 10 mg/kg. Peripheral TCRbeta sequencing was intended to test whether TCR sequence diversity was altered and clonal T-cell expansion was caused by ivuxolimab. Of the roughly 50 dose-escalation patients, hepatocellular carcinoma was present in about 20, melanoma in around 15, renal cell carcinoma in 9 and head and neck cancer in 9. In the dose-escalation cohort, around 80% of patients were male, and the mean age was 60 years with a range of roughly 23 to 79. Partial responses occurred in three dose-escalation patients: two with cutaneous melanoma and one with hepatocellular carcinoma. Broader findings and caveats from the paper: After ivuxolimab, CD8+ T cells had more expanded clones than CD4+ T cells on average. Antigen specificity was not determined for the clonally expanded peripheral T cells. Low levels of normalized T-cell clonal expansion were also seen in some nonresponding patients. In partial responders in the 0.1-3.0 mg/kg groups, normalized peripheral clonal expansion was found to be among the lowest, especially among CD8+ T cells. At doses of 0.1 to 3.0 mg/kg, clonal expansion of both CD4+ and CD8+ T cells in blood was seen between baseline and week 6.

V ends up 7 bases short and J 7 bases short, with an unmatched junction base count of 10. Sequences LNHDA (CDR1) and SQIVND (CDR2) are obtained from the germline V gene (reference sequence). Measured from the cysteine to the phenylalanine, the CDR3 is 16 residues long. Solely the CDR3 DNA is kept, with 48 bases framed from the first base. A word on this clone: Its antigen is currently not known. The sample holds no much larger clone one base away, and base qualities are not on file.

For sequencing of the TCRbeta CDR3 region, genomic DNA was extracted from the sorted cells. The immunoSEQ Assay was used for sequencing of TCRbeta CDR3 regions. The immuneACCESS repertoire file appears here via TCRdb, limited to in-frame rearrangements. These files lack a portion of the clones; in checked studies, under half of the deficit traces to unresolved V genes, and the cause of the others is not known. In this sample the table shows 80,000 to 100,000 clones, just over 90% of which occur a single time. The ten largest clones add up to 0.4% to 0.55% of the sample. The trial excluded patients who had a history of autoimmune disease or who were on systemic immunosuppression. Peripheral blood for TCR sequencing was drawn from every dose cohort at baseline, at cycle 4 day 1 and at cycle 7 day 1. The samples were drawn from a first-in-human, open-label, multicenter phase I dose-escalation trial of ivuxolimab. Adults with locally advanced or metastatic melanoma, renal cell, hepatocellular, or head and neck squamous cell carcinoma were enrolled in the trial. CD4+ and CD8+ T cells were sorted separately from peripheral blood before TCR sequencing.

Specimen: CD4+ or CD8+ T cells sorted from blood, collected in a trial of the OX40 agonist ivuxolimab. The source is an adult with an advanced solid tumor such as melanoma, head and neck, liver or kidney cancer. This chain joins TRBV19 to TRBJ2-1; TRBD2 matches 13 bases in the middle. The CDR3 reads as follows: CASIGLAGDFMNEQFF. The bases read TGTGCCAGTATTGGACTAGCGGGAGACTTTATGAATGAGCAGTTCTTC.